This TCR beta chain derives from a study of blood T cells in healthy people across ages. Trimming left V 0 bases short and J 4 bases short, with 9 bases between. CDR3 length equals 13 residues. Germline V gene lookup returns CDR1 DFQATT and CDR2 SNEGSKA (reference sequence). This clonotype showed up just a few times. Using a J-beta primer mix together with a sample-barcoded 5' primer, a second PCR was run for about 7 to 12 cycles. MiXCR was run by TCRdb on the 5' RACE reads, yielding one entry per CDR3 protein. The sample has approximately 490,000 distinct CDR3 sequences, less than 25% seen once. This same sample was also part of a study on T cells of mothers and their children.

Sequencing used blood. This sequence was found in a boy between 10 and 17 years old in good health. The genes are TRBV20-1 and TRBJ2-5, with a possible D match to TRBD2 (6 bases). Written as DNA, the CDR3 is TGCAGTGCTAGAGAACTAGCTCCAGAGACCCAGTACTTC. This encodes CSARELAPETQYF.